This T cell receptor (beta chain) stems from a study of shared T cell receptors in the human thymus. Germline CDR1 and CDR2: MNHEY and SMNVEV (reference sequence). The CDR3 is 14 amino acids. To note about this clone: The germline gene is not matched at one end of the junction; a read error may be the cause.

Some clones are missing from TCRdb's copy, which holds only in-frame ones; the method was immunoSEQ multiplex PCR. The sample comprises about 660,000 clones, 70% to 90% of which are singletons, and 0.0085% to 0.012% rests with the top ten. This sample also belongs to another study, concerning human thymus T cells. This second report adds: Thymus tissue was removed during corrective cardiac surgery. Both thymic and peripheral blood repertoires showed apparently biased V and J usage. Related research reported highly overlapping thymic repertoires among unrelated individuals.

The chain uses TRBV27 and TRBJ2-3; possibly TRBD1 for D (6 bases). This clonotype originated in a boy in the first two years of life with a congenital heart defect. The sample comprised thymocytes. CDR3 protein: CASSLQGQSDTQYF. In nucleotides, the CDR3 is TGTGCCAGTAGTTTACAGGGTCAATCAGATACGCAGTATTTT.